Below are 3 T cell receptor beta chains sequenced from a single sample in a study of spatial heterogeneity in lung cancer. Whole-study results and caveats: It was found that expanded intratumoral alpha and beta TCR counts tracked tumor mutation counts.

Time point meaning: sample taken at primary tumor resection. No antigen has been assigned to these receptors. TCRdb called the 5' RACE reads again in MiXCR, with one record for every CDR3 protein. The data contain around 7,000 distinct CDR3 sequences, around 14% of them singletons. Sequencing was performed on lung tumor tissue, taken at surgery. Source of these receptors: a female donor with early-stage non-small cell lung cancer.

This clonotype is medium-sized by share. The size of this beta chain means little, since it is a stray read in a library made for alpha chains. The gene calls are TRBV5-1 and TRBJ2-7; the match to TRBD1 covers 7 bases. CDR3 length: 13 residues. Germline V gives CDR1 SGHRS, CDR2 YFSETQ. The V segment lost 4 bases and the J segment 2 bases; nucleotides outside the gene matches: 3. CDR3 bases: TGCGCCAGCAGCCTTGACAGGGCCTACGAGCAGTACTTC. As protein: CASSLDRAYEQYF. Full variable domain (missing parts from reference TRBV5-1 and TRBJ2-7): KAGVTQTPRYLIKTRGQQVTLSCSPISGHRSVSWYQQTPGQGLQFLFEYFSETQRNKGNFPGRFSGRQFSNSRSEMNVSTLELGDSALYLCASSLDRAYEQYFGPGTRLTVT.

This clonotype was detected once. This beta chain is off target for a library built for alpha chains, so its abundance means little. The gene calls are TRBV6-5 and TRBJ1-6; D is undetermined. Trimming removed 6 bases from V and 0 bases from J, with 3 bases in between. CDR3 length: 13 amino acids. Looked up from germline, CDR1 is MNHEY and CDR2 is SVGAGI. The CDR3 is CASRSSYNSPLHF. CDR3 sequence (DNA): TGTGCCAGCAGAAGCTCCTATAATTCACCCCTCCACTTT.

In this sample, this clonotype turned up many times. This beta chain slipped into a library made for alpha chains as a stray read, so its size is not meaningful. V gene TRBV7-9 combines with J gene TRBJ2-3, with 8 bases that match TRBD2. With 6 bases clipped from V and 1 base from J, the junction kept 12 bases outside the gene matches. Germline V gene lookup returns CDR1 SEHNR and CDR2 FQNEAQ (reference sequence). The CDR3 loop spans 17 amino acids. The CDR3 spells CASRAGTRGARTDTQYF. The CDR3 DNA reads TGTGCCAGCAGAGCCGGGACTAGGGGGGCTCGCACAGATACGCAGTATTTT. The variable domain in full, with the rest retrieved from reference TRBV7-9 and TRBJ2-3, is DTGVSQNPRHKITKRGQNVTFRCDPISEHNRLYWYRQTLGQGPEFLTYFQNEAQLEKSRLLSDRFSAERPKGSFSTLEIQRTEQGDSAMYLCASRAGTRGARTDTQYFGPGTRLTVL.